The 15 T cell receptor beta chains listed next were all sequenced from one sample in a study of T-cell reconstitution after alpha-beta-depleted transplantation in children. Unique molecular identifiers featured in how the TCRbeta library was prepared. TCRdb used MiXCR to reprocess the PCR reads, holding one entry per CDR3 protein. The sample has hundreds of thousands of distinct CDR3 sequences, about an eighth seen once. This sample comprised PBMCs, mostly from graft donor cells, obtained 360 days after TCRalphabeta/CD19-depleted stem cell transplant. All receptors derive from a male patient between 5 and 17 years old who had a stem cell transplant for acute myeloid leukemia, so the T cells may come from the graft donor.

This clonotype was seen a handful of times. V is TRBV7-8 and J is TRBJ2-1; D gene unclear. CDR3 length: 16 residues. Trimming took off 5 bases at V and 0 bases at J, with 14 bases between the two ends. CDR1 is SGHVS and CDR2 is FQNEAQ in the germline V gene. The CDR3: CASSPRNGSSYNEQFF. In DNA, the CDR3 is TGTGCCAGCAGCCCCAGGAACGGTAGCTCCTACAATGAGCAGTTCTTC.

This clonotype was seen a handful of times. The chain has TRBV7-2 and TRBJ2-3, with 10 nucleotides matching TRBD2. The CDR3 is 16 residues long. The ends lost 4 bases at V and 6 bases at J; junction bases unmatched: 10. Germline loops: CDR1 SGHTA, CDR2 FQGNSA. The CDR3 nucleotides read TGTGCCAGCAGCTACGGACTAGCGGCTCGGCCGGATACGCAGTATTTT. It yields the protein CASSYGLAARPDTQYF.

This clonotype was observed a handful of times. The rearrangement uses TRBV12-3 or TRBV12-4 and TRBJ2-5, with 12 bases fitting TRBD2. CDR3 size: 16 residues. Trimming removed 2 bases from V and 5 bases from J; junction bases left unmatched: 6. The CDR3 here is CASSLSRTSGNETQYF. CDR3 nucleotide sequence: TGTGCCAGCAGTTTATCCCGGACTAGCGGGAATGAGACCCAGTACTTC.

The gene calls are TRBV29-1 and TRBJ1-1; TRBD1 aligns across 7 bases. J was trimmed by 5 bases and V by 2 bases; bases with no gene match: 5. The length of the CDR3 is 13 residues. CDR1 is SQVTM, CDR2 ANQGSEA, per germline. The CDR3 loop is CSVELGQRTEAFF. CDR3 nucleotides: TGCAGCGTTGAATTGGGACAGAGGACTGAAGCTTTCTTT. The variable domain in full, with the rest retrieved from reference TRBV29-1 and TRBJ1-1, is SAVISQKPSRDICQRGTSLTIQCQVDSQVTMMFWYRQQPGQSLTLIATANQGSEATYESGFVIDKFPISRPNLTFSTLTVSNMSPEDSSIYLCSVELGQRTEAFFGQGTRLTVV.

The chain links TRBV6-1 to TRBJ2-5; D is perhaps TRBD2 (6 bases). V lost 7 bases, J lost 4 bases, and 22 bases lay in between. The CDR3 totals 16 residues. Germline CDR1 and CDR2: MNHNS and SASEGT. The DNA for the CDR3 is TGTGCCAGCACCCACCCTCGGGCAGGGAGGCCAGAGACCCAGTACTTC. This codes for CASTHPRAGRPETQYF.

V is TRBV25-1 and J is TRBJ1-5, with D possibly matching TRBD1 (6 bases). V was trimmed by 6 bases and J by 3 bases, leaving 12 bases between them. The length of the CDR3 is 14 residues. Germline V lookup: CDR1 MGHDK, CDR2 SYGVNS. CDR3 sequence (DNA): TGTGCCAGCAGGCGAGGGGGTCCCAATCAGCCCCAGCATTTT. Translating it yields CASRRGGPNQPQHF.

This clonotype has more than one count but fewer than ten. The V and J genes are TRBV12-3 or TRBV12-4 and TRBJ2-3, with D possibly called TRBD1 or TRBD2 (5 bases each). This CDR3 is 15 amino acids long. The V gene lost 3 bases and the J gene lost 6 bases, with 16 bases spanning the gap. The CDR3 sequence is CASSFLGVKDDTQYF. CDR3 sequence (DNA): TGTGCCAGCAGTTTTTTGGGGGTTAAGGACGATACGCAGTATTTT.

This clonotype was observed at least ten times. The gene calls are TRBV24-1 and TRBJ2-1; perhaps TRBD1 as D (6 bases). Germline lookup yields CDR1 KGHDR and CDR2 SFDVKD. This CDR3 is 17 amino acids long. V was shortened by 3 bases and J by 9 bases, with 23 bases between the two germline ends. CDR3 residues: CATSDDPWGLGMIEQFF. CDR3 DNA: TGTGCCACCAGTGATGACCCTTGGGGGCTTGGGATGATTGAGCAGTTCTTC.

This clonotype appeared a few times. The rearrangement uses TRBV4-3 and TRBJ2-7, with TRBD1 matching 9 bases. This CDR3 contains 15 residues. From germline, CDR1 is LGHNA and CDR2 YSLEER. V was pared by 4 bases and J by 6 bases, with 10 bases of the junction left unmatched. This CDR3 is CASSLNRGRGSEQYF. The CDR3, as DNA: TGCGCCAGCAGCCTGAACAGGGGGCGTGGATCCGAGCAGTACTTC.

This clonotype appeared a few times. The gene calls are TRBV20-1 and TRBJ2-5; 8 bases match TRBD2. The CDR3 totals 13 residues. The ends lost 3 bases at V and 2 bases at J; junction bases unmatched: 2. From germline, CDR1 is DFQATT and CDR2 SNEGSKA (reference sequence). This CDR3 reads CSASPSGQETQYF. The CDR3 DNA follows: TGCAGTGCTAGCCCTAGCGGGCAAGAGACCCAGTACTTC.

The V gene is TRBV12-3 or TRBV12-4, the J gene TRBJ1-4, with 8 bases lining up with TRBD1. This CDR3 contains 15 residues. Trimming removed 5 bases from V and 8 bases from J; junction bases left unmatched: 10. The CDR3 sequence is CASSPTGEGREKLFF. In DNA form, the CDR3 reads TGTGCCAGCAGTCCGACAGGGGAGGGTAGAGAAAAACTGTTTTTT.

A few counts support this clonotype. The CDR3 protein is CASSYPTGTLNTGELFF. The CDR3 DNA is TGTGCCAGCAGTTACCCGACCGGGACACTGAACACCGGGGAGCTGTTTTTT. The chain links TRBV28 to TRBJ2-2, with D maybe TRBD1 (6 bases). The CDR3 has 17 residues. Germline V CDR1 and CDR2: MDHEN, SYDVKM. V lost 4 bases, J lost 1 base, and 16 bases lay in between.

This clonotype was detected a few times. The genes are TRBV20-1 and TRBJ2-3; TRBD2 agrees at 10 bases. Germline values: CDR1 DFQATT, CDR2 SNEGSKA (reference sequence). The length of the CDR3 is 13 residues. V was pared by 6 bases and J by 5 bases, with 5 bases of the junction left unmatched. CDR3: CSALAGVGDTQYF. CDR3 bases: TGCAGTGCCCTAGCGGGAGTGGGAGATACGCAGTATTTT.

The V gene is TRBV5-5, the J gene TRBJ2-1; D perhaps matches TRBD2 (6 bases). This CDR3 is 13 amino acids long. The germline V gene encodes CDR1 SGHKS and CDR2 YYEKEE (reference sequence). The V and J ends lost 3 bases and 9 bases respectively, with 13 bases between them. The CDR3 is CASSWGESGEQFF. CDR3 DNA: TGTGCCAGCAGCTGGGGGGAGTCCGGTGAGCAGTTCTTC. The variable domain in full, with the rest retrieved from reference TRBV5-5 and TRBJ2-1, is DAGVTQSPTHLIKTRGQQVTLRCSPISGHKSVSWYQQVLGQGPQFIFQYYEKEERGRGNFPDRFSARQFPNYSSELNVNALLLGDSALYLCASSWGESGEQFFGPGTRLTVL.

This clonotype has at least ten counts. The V and J genes are TRBV29-1 and TRBJ1-6; D is undetermined. The CDR3 covers 13 residues. From germline, CDR1 is SQVTM and CDR2 ANQGSEA. The V and J ends lost 4 bases and 2 bases respectively, with 6 bases between them. DNA of the CDR3: TGCAGCGTTGCGAATGCCTATAATTCACCCCTCCACTTT. This codes for CSVANAYNSPLHF.